Following are 13 T cell receptor beta chains from one sample sequenced in a study of shared clonotypes between healthy human individuals. Here immunoSEQ multiplex PCR was the method, and the copy in TCRdb shows in-frame clones only, minus some. The sample consists of roughly 1 million clones, 78% of them appearing once. Sample: memory CD4+ T cells from PBMCs. Subset specified: CD45RA-negative fraction. Receptors were obtained from a man in his late teens or twenties in good health. Some clones in this sample may be carry-over from other donors' samples.

This clone occurred a few times. CDR3 bases: TGTGCCAGCAGCTTAGGCGAGGCCTACGAGCAGTACTTC. Translated: CASSLGEAYEQYF. V and J are TRBV7-2 and TRBJ2-7; D is undetermined. V lost 1 base, J lost 2 bases, and 6 bases lay in between. Germline loops: CDR1 SGHTA, CDR2 FQGNSA. CDR3 size: 13 residues.

J is TRBJ1-1 and V is TRBV7-9; D perhaps matches TRBD1 (5 bases). This CDR3 is 16 amino acids long. CDR1 SEHNR and CDR2 FQNEAQ come from the germline V gene (reference sequence). The V gene lost 0 bases and the J gene lost 1 base, with 12 bases spanning the gap. Here the CDR3 DNA reads TGTGCCAGCAGCTTAGCGCCGGGGGTAGGGAACACTGAAGCTTTCTTT. Translation: CASSLAPGVGNTEAFF.

In regard to this clone: A much larger clone lies a single base off, so this may be a read error. Other nucleotide sequences from this sample produce the same CDR3. This chain links TRBV7-9 with TRBJ2-3; no reliable D call. Germline V gene lookup returns CDR1 SEHNR and CDR2 FQNEAQ (reference sequence). The V gene lost 5 bases and the J gene lost 2 bases, with 5 bases spanning the gap. The CDR3 length is 12 residues. CDR3 region: CASSLDTDTQYF. The DNA for the CDR3 is TGTGCCAGCAGCCTGGACACAGATACGCAGTATTTT.

The CDR3 here is CAGRSRSYNEQFF. CDR3 nucleotide sequence: TGTGCGGGTCGTAGCAGATCCTACAATGAGCAGTTCTTC. The chain uses TRBV28 and TRBJ2-1; D call uncertain. Germline assignment: CDR1 MDHEN and CDR2 SYDVKM. This CDR3 comprises 13 residues.

V gene TRBV29-1 combines with J gene TRBJ1-2, with D maybe TRBD1 (5 bases). The ends were cut back, 7 bases at V and 4 bases at J, with 13 bases in the middle. The CDR3 is 12 residues long. Germline CDR1 is SQVTM and CDR2 is ANQGSEA. In DNA, the CDR3 is TGCAGCGCGTCCGGGGGGTCCTATGGCTACACCTTC. Amino acid sequence: CSASGGSYGYTF.

The chain joins TRBV14 to TRBJ2-3; 10 bases are a match to TRBD2. The CDR3 loop spans 15 amino acids. Trimming cost V 4 bases and J 4 bases; bases outside gene matches: 5. Germline V gene sequence: CDR1 SGHDN, CDR2 FVKESK. The DNA of the CDR3 is TGTGCCAGCAGCCCTAGCGGGAGAGGGGCAGATACGCAGTATTTT. Its protein product is CASSPSGRGADTQYF.

This clone was seen only a few times. The genes are TRBV5-1 and TRBJ1-2; TRBD1 is a possible D gene (5 bases). CDR1 is SGHRS and CDR2 is YFSETQ in the germline V gene. V shed 1 base and J shed 7 bases, with 8 bases lying between them. This CDR3 spans 12 amino acids. CDR3 sequence reads: CASSLLRGGYTF. In nucleotides, the CDR3 is TGCGCCAGCAGCTTGCTTAGGGGTGGCTACACCTTC.

V gene TRBV28 combines with J gene TRBJ2-7, with 12 nucleotides matching TRBD2. The CDR3 covers 17 residues. The germline V gene has CDR1 MDHEN and CDR2 SYDVKM. After removal of 3 bases from V and 4 bases from J, the junction contained 10 bases not matched to a gene. The CDR3 reads CASSFPSGRAINYEQYF. The CDR3 DNA follows: TGTGCCAGCAGTTTCCCTAGCGGGAGGGCCATCAATTACGAGCAGTACTTC.

This clone came up a few times. The chain uses TRBV7-2 and TRBJ2-5; D is ambiguous. V was pared by 4 bases and J by 5 bases, with 11 bases between. Germline V gene sequence: CDR1 SGHTA, CDR2 FQGNSA. The CDR3 spans 13 residues. The CDR3 region has the DNA TGTGCCAGCAGCTCGAAGGCTGACGAGACCCAGTACTTC. Translating it yields CASSSKADETQYF.

This chain uses TRBV9 with TRBJ2-3; 8 bases are shared with TRBD2. The germline CDR1 and CDR2 sequences are SGDLS and YYNGEE. Trimming cost V 1 base and J 3 bases; bases outside gene matches: 7. This CDR3 has 16 amino acids. The CDR3 sequence: CASSVRPGGLTDTQYF. CDR3 in DNA: TGTGCCAGCAGCGTACGGCCGGGAGGGTTAACAGATACGCAGTATTTT.

V and J are TRBV19 and TRBJ1-2, with D maybe TRBD1 (6 bases). Trimming removed 0 bases at V and 4 bases at J, with 12 bases between. In germline, CDR1 is LNHDA, CDR2 SQIVND (reference sequence). The CDR3 runs 15 residues. CDR3 region: CASSIDRQGLYGYTF. In DNA, the CDR3 is TGTGCCAGTAGTATAGATCGTCAGGGGCTCTATGGCTACACCTTC. Filled out from reference TRBV19 and TRBJ1-2, the complete variable domain reads DGGITQSPKYLFRKEGQNVTLSCEQNLNHDAMYWYRQDPGQGLRLIYYSQIVNDFQKGDIAEGYSVSREKKESFPLTVTSAQKNPTAFYLCASSIDRQGLYGYTFGSGTRLTVV.

V is TRBV5-1 and J is TRBJ2-7; tentative D call: TRBD1 (5 bases). V was clipped by 0 bases and J by 3 bases, with 10 bases between them. Germline V gene sequence: CDR1 SGHRS, CDR2 YFSETQ. The CDR3 has 14 residues. CDR3 coding DNA: TGCGCCAGCAGCTTGGGACAGCCGATCTACGAGCAGTACTTC. Its protein is CASSLGQPIYEQYF. Variable domain in full (rest from reference TRBV5-1 and TRBJ2-7): KAGVTQTPRYLIKTRGQQVTLSCSPISGHRSVSWYQQTPGQGLQFLFEYFSETQRNKGNFPGRFSGRQFSNSRSEMNVSTLELGDSALYLCASSLGQPIYEQYFGPGTRLTVT.

This chain uses TRBV18 with TRBJ2-7; 9 bases align to TRBD2. Germline CDR1 and CDR2: KGHSH and LQKENI. The CDR3 is made up of 16 amino acids. V lost 2 bases, J lost 6 bases, and 11 bases stayed unmatched. The CDR3 spells CASSPKPGLAGSEQYF. The DNA for the CDR3 is TGTGCCAGCTCACCAAAACCCGGGCTAGCGGGAAGCGAGCAGTACTTC.